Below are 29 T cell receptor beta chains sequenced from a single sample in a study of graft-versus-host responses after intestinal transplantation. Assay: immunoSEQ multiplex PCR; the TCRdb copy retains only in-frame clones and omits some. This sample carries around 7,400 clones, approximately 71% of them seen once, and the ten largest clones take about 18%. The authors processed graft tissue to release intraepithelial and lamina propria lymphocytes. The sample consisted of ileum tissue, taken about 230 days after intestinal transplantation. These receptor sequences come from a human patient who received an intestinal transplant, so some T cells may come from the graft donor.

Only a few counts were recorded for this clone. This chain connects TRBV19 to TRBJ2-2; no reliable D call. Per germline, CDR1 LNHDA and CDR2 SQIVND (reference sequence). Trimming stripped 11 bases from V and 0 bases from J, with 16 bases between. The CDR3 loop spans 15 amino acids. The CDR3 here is CACPRRPANTGELFF. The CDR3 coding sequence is TGTGCCTGCCCTCGGCGTCCCGCGAACACCGGGGAGCTGTTTTTT.

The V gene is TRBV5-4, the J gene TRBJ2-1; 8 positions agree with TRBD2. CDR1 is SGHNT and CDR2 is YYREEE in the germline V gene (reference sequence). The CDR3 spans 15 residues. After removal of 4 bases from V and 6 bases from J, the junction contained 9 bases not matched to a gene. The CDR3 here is CASSAGLVGSNEQFF. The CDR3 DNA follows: TGTGCCAGCAGCGCGGGACTAGTGGGAAGCAATGAGCAGTTCTTC.

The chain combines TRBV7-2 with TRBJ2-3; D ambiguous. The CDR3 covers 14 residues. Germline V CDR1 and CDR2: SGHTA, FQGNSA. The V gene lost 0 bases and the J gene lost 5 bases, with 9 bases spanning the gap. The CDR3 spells CASSLAQGVDTQYF. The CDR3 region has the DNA TGTGCCAGCAGCTTAGCGCAAGGAGTAGATACGCAGTATTTT.

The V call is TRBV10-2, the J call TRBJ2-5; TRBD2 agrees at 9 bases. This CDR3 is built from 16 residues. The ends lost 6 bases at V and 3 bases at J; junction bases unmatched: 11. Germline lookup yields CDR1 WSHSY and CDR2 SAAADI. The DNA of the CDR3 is TGCGCCAGCAGCACATCTTTAGCGGGGGCAGAAGAGACCCAGTACTTC. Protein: CASSTSLAGAEETQYF.

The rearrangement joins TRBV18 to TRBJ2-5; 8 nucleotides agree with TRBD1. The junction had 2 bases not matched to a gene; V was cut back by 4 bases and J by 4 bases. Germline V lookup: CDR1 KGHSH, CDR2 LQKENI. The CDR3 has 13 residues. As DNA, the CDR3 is TGTGCCAGCTCACGTGGGACAGGAGAGACCCAGTACTTC. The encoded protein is CASSRGTGETQYF.

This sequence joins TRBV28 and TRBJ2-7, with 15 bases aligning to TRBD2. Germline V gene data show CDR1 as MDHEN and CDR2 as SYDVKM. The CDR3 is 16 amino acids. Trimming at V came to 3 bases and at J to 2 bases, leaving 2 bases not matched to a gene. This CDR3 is CASSFGTSGGPYEQYV. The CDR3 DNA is TGTGCCAGCAGTTTCGGGACTAGCGGGGGGCCCTACGAGCAGTACGTC.

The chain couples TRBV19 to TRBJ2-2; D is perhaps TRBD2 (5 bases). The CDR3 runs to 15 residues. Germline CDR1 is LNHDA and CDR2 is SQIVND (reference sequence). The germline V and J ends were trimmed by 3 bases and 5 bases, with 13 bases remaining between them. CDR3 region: CASSIGVRVTGELFF. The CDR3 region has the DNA TGTGCCAGTAGTATCGGGGTACGGGTTACCGGGGAGCTGTTTTTT. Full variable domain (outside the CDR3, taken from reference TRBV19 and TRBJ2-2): DGGITQSPKYLFRKEGQNVTLSCEQNLNHDAMYWYRQDPGQGLRLIYYSQIVNDFQKGDIAEGYSVSREKKESFPLTVTSAQKNPTAFYLCASSIGVRVTGELFFGEGSRLTVL.

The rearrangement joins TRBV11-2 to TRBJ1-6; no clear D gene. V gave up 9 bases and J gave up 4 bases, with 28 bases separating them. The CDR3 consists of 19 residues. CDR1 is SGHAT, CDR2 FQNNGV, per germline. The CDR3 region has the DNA TGTGCCAGTACCCAATCGAACCCAACTTTAATCGATTATAATTCACCCCTCCACTTT. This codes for CASTQSNPTLIDYNSPLHF.

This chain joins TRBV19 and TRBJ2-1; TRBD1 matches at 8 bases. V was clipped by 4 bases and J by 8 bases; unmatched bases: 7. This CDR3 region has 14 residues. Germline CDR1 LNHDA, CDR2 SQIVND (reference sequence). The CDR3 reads CASSTDRVLYEQFF. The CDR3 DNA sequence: TGTGCCAGTAGTACGGACAGGGTCTTGTATGAGCAGTTCTTC.

The CDR3 loop reads CASSSTTGYSNQPQHF. In DNA form, the CDR3 reads TGTGCCAGCAGTTCCACCACAGGATATAGCAATCAGCCCCAGCATTTT. The chain employs TRBV6-5 and TRBJ1-5, with a weak D call TRBD1 (5 bases). Germline values: CDR1 MNHEY, CDR2 SVGAGI. The CDR3 extends over 16 amino acids. The V end lost 4 bases, the J end lost 0 bases, and 13 bases lay between the germline ends.

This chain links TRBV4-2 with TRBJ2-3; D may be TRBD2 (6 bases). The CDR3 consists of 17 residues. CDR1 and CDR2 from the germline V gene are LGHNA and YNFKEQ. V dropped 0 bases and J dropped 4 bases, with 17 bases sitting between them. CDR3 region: CASSQEGLEGLADTQYF. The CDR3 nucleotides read TGTGCCAGCAGCCAAGAGGGTTTGGAGGGATTAGCAGATACGCAGTATTTT.

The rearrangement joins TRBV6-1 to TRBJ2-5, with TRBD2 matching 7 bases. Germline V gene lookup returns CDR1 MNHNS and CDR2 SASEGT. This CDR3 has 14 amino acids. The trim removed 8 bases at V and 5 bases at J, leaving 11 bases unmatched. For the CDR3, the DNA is TGTGCCAGCGGAGTCATGGGGGGGAGGGAGACCCAGTACTTC. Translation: CASGVMGGRETQYF.

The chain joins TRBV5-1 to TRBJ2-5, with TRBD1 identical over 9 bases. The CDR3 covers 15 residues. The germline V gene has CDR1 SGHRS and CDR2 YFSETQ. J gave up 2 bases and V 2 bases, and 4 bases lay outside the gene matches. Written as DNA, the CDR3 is TGCGCCAGCAGCTTCGTGGGGACAGGGCAAGAGACCCAGTACTTC. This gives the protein CASSFVGTGQETQYF.

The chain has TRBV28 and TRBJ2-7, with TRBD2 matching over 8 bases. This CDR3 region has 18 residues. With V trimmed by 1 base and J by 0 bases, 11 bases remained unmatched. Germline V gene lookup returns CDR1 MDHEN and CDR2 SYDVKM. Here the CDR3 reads CASSLSPAGALSSYEQYF. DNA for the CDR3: TGTGCCAGCAGTTTATCCCCAGCGGGGGCCCTGAGCTCCTACGAGCAGTACTTC.

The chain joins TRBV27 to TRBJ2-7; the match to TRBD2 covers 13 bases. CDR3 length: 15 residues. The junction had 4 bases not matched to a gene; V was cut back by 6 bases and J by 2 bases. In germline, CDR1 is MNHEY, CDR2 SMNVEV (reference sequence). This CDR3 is CASSQTSGGAYEQYV. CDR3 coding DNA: TGTGCCAGCAGCCAAACTAGCGGGGGGGCCTACGAGCAGTACGTC.

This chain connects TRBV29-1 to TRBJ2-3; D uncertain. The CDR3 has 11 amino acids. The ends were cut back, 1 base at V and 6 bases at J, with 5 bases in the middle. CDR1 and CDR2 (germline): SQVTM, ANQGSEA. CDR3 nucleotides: TGCAGCGTTGAAGTGGCGGATACGCAGTATTTT. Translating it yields CSVEVADTQYF.

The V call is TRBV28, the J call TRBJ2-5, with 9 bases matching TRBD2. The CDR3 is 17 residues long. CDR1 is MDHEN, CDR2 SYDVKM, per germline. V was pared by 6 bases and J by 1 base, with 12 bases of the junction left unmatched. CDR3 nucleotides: TGTGCCAGCAGCTTAGGGCAATCTAGCGGGGTCCAAGAGACCCAGTACTTC. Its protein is CASSLGQSSGVQETQYF.

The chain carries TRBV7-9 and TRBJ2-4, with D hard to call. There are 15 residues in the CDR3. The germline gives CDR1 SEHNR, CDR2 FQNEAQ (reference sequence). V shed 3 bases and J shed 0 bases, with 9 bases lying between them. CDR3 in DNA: TGTGCCAGCAGCTTTAGCAGCCTAGCCAAAAACATTCAGTACTTC. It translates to CASSFSSLAKNIQYF. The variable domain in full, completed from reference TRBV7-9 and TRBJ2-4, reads DTGVSQNPRHKITKRGQNVTFRCDPISEHNRLYWYRQTLGQGPEFLTYFQNEAQLEKSRLLSDRFSAERPKGSFSTLEIQRTEQGDSAMYLCASSFSSLAKNIQYFGAGTRLSVL.

The DNA for the CDR3 is TGTGCCAGCAGTTTTATCCGACAGGAGAATGAGCAGTTCTTC. It codes for CASSFIRQENEQFF. V is TRBV28 and J is TRBJ2-1, with D perhaps matching TRBD1 (6 bases). Germline V gene data show CDR1 as MDHEN and CDR2 as SYDVKM. With 3 bases removed from V and 7 bases from J, the gap between germline ends came to 13 bases. CDR3 length: 14 residues.

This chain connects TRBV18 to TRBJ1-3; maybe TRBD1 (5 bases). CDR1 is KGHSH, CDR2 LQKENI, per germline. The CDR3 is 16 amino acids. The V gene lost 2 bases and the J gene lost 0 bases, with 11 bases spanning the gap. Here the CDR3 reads CASSPMTVFSGNTIYF. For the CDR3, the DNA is TGTGCCAGCTCACCAATGACAGTGTTCTCTGGAAACACCATATATTTT. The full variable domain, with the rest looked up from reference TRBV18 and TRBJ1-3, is NAGVMQNPRHLVRRRGQEARLRCSPMKGHSHVYWYRQLPEEGLKFMVYLQKENIIDESGMPKERFSAEFPKEGPSILRIQQVVRGDSAAYFCASSPMTVFSGNTIYFGEGSWLTVV.

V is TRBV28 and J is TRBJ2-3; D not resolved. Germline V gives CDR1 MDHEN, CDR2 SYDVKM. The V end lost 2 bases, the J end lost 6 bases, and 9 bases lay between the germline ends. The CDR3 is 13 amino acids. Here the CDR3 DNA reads TGTGCCAGCAGTTTAGTGTACGACGATACGCAGTATTTT. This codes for CASSLVYDDTQYF.

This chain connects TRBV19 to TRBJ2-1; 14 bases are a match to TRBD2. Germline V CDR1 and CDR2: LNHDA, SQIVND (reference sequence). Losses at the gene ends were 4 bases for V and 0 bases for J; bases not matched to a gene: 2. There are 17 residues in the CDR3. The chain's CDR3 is CASSKGLAGVSYNEQFF. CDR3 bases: TGTGCCAGTAGTAAGGGACTAGCGGGGGTCTCCTACAATGAGCAGTTCTTC.

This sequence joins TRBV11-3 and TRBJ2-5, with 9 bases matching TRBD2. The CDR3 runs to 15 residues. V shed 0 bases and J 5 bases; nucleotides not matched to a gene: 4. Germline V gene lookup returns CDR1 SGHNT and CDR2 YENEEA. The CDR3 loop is CASSLDRGGAETQYF. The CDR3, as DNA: TGTGCCAGCAGCTTAGACCGCGGGGGGGCGGAGACCCAGTACTTC.

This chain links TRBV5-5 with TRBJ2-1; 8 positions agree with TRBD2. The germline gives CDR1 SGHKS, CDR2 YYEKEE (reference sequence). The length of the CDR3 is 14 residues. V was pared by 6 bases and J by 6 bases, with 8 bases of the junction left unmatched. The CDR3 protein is CASKQAGAPNEQFF. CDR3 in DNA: TGTGCCAGCAAGCAAGCGGGGGCCCCCAATGAGCAGTTCTTC. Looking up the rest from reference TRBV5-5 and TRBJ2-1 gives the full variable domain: DAGVTQSPTHLIKTRGQQVTLRCSPISGHKSVSWYQQVLGQGPQFIFQYYEKEERGRGNFPDRFSARQFPNYSSELNVNALLLGDSALYLCASKQAGAPNEQFFGPGTRLTVL.

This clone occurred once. The CDR3 DNA reads TGTGCCAGCAGTACATGGGACGGCCGCTACACTGAAGCTTTCTTT. Translating it yields CASSTWDGRYTEAFF. The J gene is TRBJ1-1, the V gene TRBV28; D perhaps matches TRBD1 (5 bases). Germline lookup yields CDR1 MDHEN and CDR2 SYDVKM. Trimming stripped 5 bases from V and 3 bases from J, with 16 bases between. The CDR3 totals 15 residues.

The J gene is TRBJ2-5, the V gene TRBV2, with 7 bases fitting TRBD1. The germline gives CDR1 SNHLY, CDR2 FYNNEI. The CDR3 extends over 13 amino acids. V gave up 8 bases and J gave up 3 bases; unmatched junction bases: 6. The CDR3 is CASVWDRKETQYF. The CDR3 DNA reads TGTGCCAGCGTATGGGACAGAAAAGAGACCCAGTACTTC.

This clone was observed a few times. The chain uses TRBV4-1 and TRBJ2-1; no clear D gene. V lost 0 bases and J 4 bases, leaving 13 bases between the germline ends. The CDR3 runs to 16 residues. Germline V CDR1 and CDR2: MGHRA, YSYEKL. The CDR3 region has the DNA TGCGCCAGCAGCCAAGATGGGTCGACAACGTACAATGAGCAGTTCTTC. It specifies CASSQDGSTTYNEQFF.

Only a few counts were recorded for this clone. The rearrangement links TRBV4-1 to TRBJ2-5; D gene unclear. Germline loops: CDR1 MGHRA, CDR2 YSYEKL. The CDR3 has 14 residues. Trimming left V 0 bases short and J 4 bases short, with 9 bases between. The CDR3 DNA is TGCGCCAGCAGCCAAGATCGGTTTACAGAGACCCAGTACTTC. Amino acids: CASSQDRFTETQYF.

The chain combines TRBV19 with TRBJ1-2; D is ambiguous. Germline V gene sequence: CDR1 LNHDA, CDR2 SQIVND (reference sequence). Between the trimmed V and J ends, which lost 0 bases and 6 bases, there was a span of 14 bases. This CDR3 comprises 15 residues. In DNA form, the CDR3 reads TGTGCCAGTAGTATAGATCGATATCCTGAGGATGGCTACACCTTC. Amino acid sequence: CASSIDRYPEDGYTF.